Below are 10 T cell receptor beta chains sequenced from a single sample in a study of T cells in Graves' hyperthyroidism and ophthalmopathy (dated by TCRdb to between 2017 and 2020). Receptor libraries were prepared by multiplex PCR. Instrument used: Illumina HiSeq 2000. Amplification of TCR beta CDR3 regions was carried out from RNA transcripts. The TCR CDR3 was subjected to a first round of RT-PCR using the HTBI primer set and the Qiagen OneStep RT-PCR kit. The public reads were run again by TCRdb, first through fastp at Q25 and then through MiXCR, and only productive beta chains were kept. Rows merge per CDR3 protein into single entries with the most common DNA and genes. The sample table holds about 770,000 distinct CDR3 sequences, of which roughly a sixth were seen once. Over 15% of the sample rests with the top ten. The material sequenced was blood. These receptors all stem from a woman aged 45-65 years with Graves' hyperthyroidism that later progressed to Graves' ophthalmopathy.

There are a few counts of this clonotype. The chain carries TRBV13 and TRBJ2-5; D may be TRBD1 (6 bases). CDR1 and CDR2 from the germline V gene are PRHDT and FYEKMQ (reference sequence). V was cut by 5 bases and J by 5 bases, with 15 bases left in between. The CDR3 has 14 residues. CDR3 region: CASSTNRERETQYF. For the CDR3, the DNA is TGTGCCAGCAGCACCAACAGGGAGAGGGAGACCCAGTACTTC.

In this sample, this clonotype turned up many times. The rearrangement uses TRBV12-3 or TRBV12-4 and TRBJ2-5; TRBD1 agrees at 10 bases. CDR3 size: 15 residues. Trimming at V came to 5 bases and at J to 1 base, leaving 4 bases not matched to a gene. The DNA for the CDR3 is TGTGCCAGCAGTACCGGGACAGGGGCCCAAGAGACCCAGTACTTC. It is translated as CASSTGTGAQETQYF.

This clonotype has a handful of counts. V is TRBV11-2 and J is TRBJ2-7, with D maybe TRBD1 (6 bases). Germline CDR1 and CDR2: SGHAT and FQNNGV. Trimming pared 2 bases from V and 2 bases from J, leaving 13 bases between. The CDR3 runs 15 residues. The CDR3: CASSLLGDTTYEQYF. The CDR3 DNA sequence: TGTGCCAGCAGCTTATTAGGGGACACGACCTACGAGCAGTACTTC.

This clonotype occurred once. This chain joins TRBV10-3 and TRBJ2-3; 8 positions match TRBD2. Unmatched junction bases numbered 10, after V lost 7 bases and J lost 4 bases. Germline V gives CDR1 ENHRY, CDR2 SYGVKD. The CDR3 loop spans 15 amino acids. The CDR3 nucleotides read TGTGCCATCACCTCAGCGGGGGAGGGGGCAGATACGCAGTATTTT. Translation: CAITSAGEGADTQYF.

This sequence joins TRBV7-2 and TRBJ2-7, with TRBD2 as a possible D gene (5 bases). This CDR3 spans 15 amino acids. The V gene's germline CDR1 is SGHTA and CDR2 FQGNSA. Trimming stripped 3 bases from V and 0 bases from J, with 12 bases between. CDR3 loop: CASSFGITFSYEQYF. CDR3 DNA sequence: TGTGCCAGCAGCTTCGGGATCACGTTCTCCTACGAGCAGTACTTC.

This clonotype has just a few counts. CDR3 residues: CASSLIGGAEQYF. CDR3 nucleotide sequence: TGTGCCAGCAGCTTAATTGGGGGAGCCGAGCAGTACTTC. The chain links TRBV7-2 to TRBJ2-7; D tentatively reads TRBD1 or TRBD2 (5 bases each). Germline V CDR1 and CDR2: SGHTA, FQGNSA. V was trimmed by 2 bases and J by 6 bases, leaving 11 bases between them. The CDR3 is 13 amino acids.

The gene calls are TRBV19 and TRBJ1-1, with TRBD1 identical over 7 bases. CDR1 is LNHDA and CDR2 is SQIVND in the germline V gene (reference sequence). V lost 7 bases to trimming and J lost 1 base; unmatched junction nucleotides: 9. The CDR3 runs to 15 residues. The CDR3 sequence is CASTPLTGPNTEAFF. DNA for the CDR3: TGTGCCAGTACCCCCCTGACAGGGCCGAACACTGAAGCTTTCTTT.

The CDR3 nucleotides are TGCAGCGTTGAGGGTCGGAGCTCCTACAATGAGCAGTTCTTC. As protein: CSVEGRSSYNEQFF. V gene TRBV29-1 combines with J gene TRBJ2-1; D is uncertain. Trimming stripped 3 bases from V and 0 bases from J, with 9 bases between. Per germline, CDR1 SQVTM and CDR2 ANQGSEA. The CDR3 runs to 14 residues.

This clonotype was detected ten times or more. V usage is TRBV11-3 and J usage is TRBJ2-3; 10 bases are shared with TRBD2. V lost 5 bases, J lost 6 bases, and 8 bases stayed unmatched. The germline CDR1 and CDR2 sequences are SGHNT and YENEEA. The CDR3 sequence is 15 residues long. The CDR3 DNA reads TGTGCCAGCAGCGCACTAGCGGGGCCAGGGGATACGCAGTATTTT. Translated: CASSALAGPGDTQYF.

This clonotype was observed at least ten times. This chain joins TRBV6-5 and TRBJ2-5; possibly TRBD1 for D (7 bases). This CDR3 comprises 15 residues. Germline V gene data show CDR1 as MNHEY and CDR2 as SVGAGI. Trimming took off 2 bases at V and 1 base at J, with 11 bases between the two ends. The CDR3 region is CASSYGRDSQETQYF. CDR3 in DNA: TGTGCCAGCAGTTACGGGCGGGACAGCCAAGAGACCCAGTACTTC.